These T cell receptor beta chains were read from a single sample in a study of shared clonotypes between healthy human individuals. Sequencing used immunoSEQ multiplex PCR; TCRdb keeps in-frame clones, though not all of them. Of roughly 2,000,000 clones listed, approximately 94% are singletons. Specimen: naive CD8+ T cells sorted from blood. These receptors originate from a man between 18 and 35 years old in good health. Both conserved end residues are part of each CDR3. D genes are given only for firm matches.

CDR3: CASTQVNAGELFF
DNA: TGTGCCAGCACCCAGGTGAACGCCGGGGAGCTGTTTTTT
J: TRBJ2-2
D: -
V: TRBV6-6

CDR3: CASSLAGWTEAFF
DNA: TGTGCCAGCAGCTTAGCGGGGTGGACTGAAGCTTTCTTT
J: TRBJ1-1
D: -
V: TRBV5-5

CDR3: CASSFYRGGELFF
DNA: TGTGCCAGCAGCTTCTACAGGGGCGGGGAGCTGTTTTTT
J: TRBJ2-2
D: TRBD1
V: TRBV5-4

CDR3: CASSQEGTSPYNEQFF
DNA: TGCGCCAGCAGCCAAGAGGGGACTAGCCCCTACAATGAGCAGTTCTTC
J: TRBJ2-1
D: TRBD2
V: TRBV4-1

CDR3: CASSYVGAEAFF
DNA: TGTGCCAGCAGTTACGTTGGGGCTGAAGCTTTCTTT
J: TRBJ1-1
D: -
V: TRBV6-6

CDR3: CASGDRANSNQPQHF
DNA: TGTGCCAGCGGGGACAGGGCGAATAGCAATCAGCCCCAGCATTTT
J: TRBJ1-5
D: TRBD1
V: TRBV6-1

CDR3: CASNLNGEGTDTQYF
DNA: TGTGCCAGTAACCTAAACGGAGAGGGGACAGATACGCAGTATTTT
J: TRBJ2-3
D: -
V: TRBV19

CDR3: CASSQEWAANQPQHF
DNA: TGCGCCAGCAGCCAAGAGTGGGCAGCTAATCAGCCCCAGCATTTT
J: TRBJ1-5
D: -
V: TRBV4-3

CDR3: CASSLGQRAEQYF
DNA: TGTGCCAGCAGCTTGGGCCAGCGTGCCGAGCAGTACTTC
J: TRBJ2-7
D: -
V: TRBV5-6

CDR3: CASSEFVEPNYGYTF
DNA: TGTGCCAGCAGTGAATTCGTCGAACCGAACTATGGCTACACCTTC
J: TRBJ1-2
D: -
V: TRBV6-1